Sequencing of this TCR beta chain was carried out in a study of a mutant IDH1 vaccine in newly diagnosed glioma. On the study more broadly: Vaccination started 4-6 weeks after radiotherapy alone, or with temozolomide cycles. Patients had received radiotherapy, temozolomide, or both previously, most receiving both.

Indicated time point: week 11, during vaccination. Topical imiquimod was applied with each vaccine dose, which held 300 ug of mutant IDH1 20-mer peptide. Profiled with immunoSEQ multiplex PCR; TCRdb holds only in-frame clones, not every one. This table holds 110,000 or so clones, around 90% found once. Concerning this clone: Its antigen is still unknown.

The sequence was collected from a woman aged 50 to 60 with glioma. Sequencing was performed on PBMCs, taken from a glioma patient whose treatment included an IDH1 peptide vaccine.

The DNA of the CDR3 is TGTGCCAGCAGCTTAAGTCACACAGATACGCAGTATTTT. This encodes CASSLSHTDTQYF. The chain carries TRBV9 and TRBJ2-3; unclear D gene. Trimming took off 4 bases at V and 2 bases at J, with 8 bases between the two ends. Germline lookup yields CDR1 SGDLS and CDR2 YYNGEE. This CDR3 is built from 13 residues.